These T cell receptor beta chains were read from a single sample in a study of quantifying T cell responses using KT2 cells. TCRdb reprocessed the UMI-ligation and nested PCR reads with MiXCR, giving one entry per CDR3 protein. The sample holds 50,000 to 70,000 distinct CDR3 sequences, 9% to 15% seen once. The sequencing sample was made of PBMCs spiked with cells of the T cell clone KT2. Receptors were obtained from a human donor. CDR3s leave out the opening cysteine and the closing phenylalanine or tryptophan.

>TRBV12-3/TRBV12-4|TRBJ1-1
ASNTGTGFEAF
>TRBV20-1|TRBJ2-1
SATFLRDLRDRLYNEQF
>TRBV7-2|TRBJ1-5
ASSVQGGNQPQH
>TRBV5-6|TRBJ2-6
ASSIGANVLT
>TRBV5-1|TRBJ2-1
ASTSRGTGRNEQF
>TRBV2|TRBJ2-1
ASSGGLASEQF
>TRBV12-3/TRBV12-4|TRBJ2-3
ASSFRGTDTQY
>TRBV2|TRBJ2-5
ASSPDSGAKETQY
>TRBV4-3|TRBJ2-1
ASSQVGSGSYNEQF
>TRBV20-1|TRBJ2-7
SADKVQGFREQY
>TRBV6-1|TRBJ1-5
ASSDMDRAKVDMKNQPQH
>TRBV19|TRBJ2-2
ASSRGAGTGELF
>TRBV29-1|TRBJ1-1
SGGARGTEAF
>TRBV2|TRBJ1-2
ASSQKRQGGFYT
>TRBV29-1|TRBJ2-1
STIGRILFDEQF
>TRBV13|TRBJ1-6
ASSSTGGSSPLH
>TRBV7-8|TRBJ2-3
ASIHGRGTDTQY
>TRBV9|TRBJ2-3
ASSFPRGVVTDTQY
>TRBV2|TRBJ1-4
ASSEEGGLF
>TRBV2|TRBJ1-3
ASSALEGSGNTIY
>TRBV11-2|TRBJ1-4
ASSLVPGGGEKLF
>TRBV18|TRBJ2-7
ASSEGSRYEQY
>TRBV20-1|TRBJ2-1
SARVAGGRNEQF
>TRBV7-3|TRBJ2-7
ASSLAGGPSEQY
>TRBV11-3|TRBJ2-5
ASSLEYLGETQY
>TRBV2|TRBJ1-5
ASMLTGLSNQPQH
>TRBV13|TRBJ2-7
ASSLRAPEKRTVPSYEQY